These T cell receptor beta chains were read from a single sample in a study of blood T cell repertoires in COVID-19. Here immunoSEQ multiplex PCR was the method, and the copy in TCRdb shows in-frame clones only, minus some. The top ten hold just under 0.6% of the sample, which has roughly 78,000 clones, roughly 89% seen once. Sequenced sample: peripheral blood. Every receptor here comes from a man aged 55 to 69 with acute or convalescent COVID-19. CDR3s include the opening cysteine and the closing phenylalanine or tryptophan. A D gene is named only where the DNA matches it firmly. The size field is filled for only some rows; it gives once, few, many or a size class.

cdr3_aa: CASSEGWTSFGQETQYF
cdr3_nt: TGTGCCAGCAGTGAAGGTTGGACTAGCTTTGGCCAAGAGACCCAGTACTTC
j_call: TRBJ2-5
clone_size: NA
v_call: TRBV6-1
d_call: TRBD2

cdr3_aa: CASSLGRGDTQYF
cdr3_nt: TGTGCCAGCAGCTTGGGGAGGGGAGATACGCAGTATTTT
j_call: TRBJ2-3
clone_size: NA
v_call: TRBV5-6
d_call: NA

cdr3_aa: CSVSGREGAGNEQFF
cdr3_nt: TGCAGCGTTAGCGGGAGAGAGGGGGCGGGCAATGAGCAGTTCTTC
j_call: TRBJ2-1
clone_size: once
v_call: TRBV29-1
d_call: NA

cdr3_aa: CAISEEFIQPQHF
cdr3_nt: TGTGCCATCAGTGAAGAGTTTATACAGCCCCAGCATTTT
j_call: TRBJ1-5
clone_size: NA
v_call: TRBV10-3
d_call: NA

cdr3_aa: CATSRDDRTYEQYF
cdr3_nt: TGTGCCACCAGCAGAGATGACAGGACCTACGAGCAGTACTTC
j_call: TRBJ2-7
clone_size: NA
v_call: TRBV15
d_call: NA

cdr3_aa: CASSLRGAHTQYF
cdr3_nt: TGTGCCAGCAGCTTACGGGGGGCTCATACGCAGTATTTT
j_call: TRBJ2-3
clone_size: NA
v_call: TRBV7-3
d_call: NA

cdr3_aa: CASSWGQGGSRFF
cdr3_nt: TGTGCCAGCAGTTGGGGACAGGGGGGGTCGCGGTTCTTC
j_call: TRBJ2-1
clone_size: NA
v_call: TRBV25-1
d_call: TRBD1

cdr3_aa: CASGPTGTGSGTEAFF
cdr3_nt: TGTGCTAGTGGCCCTACCGGGACAGGGTCGGGGACTGAAGCTTTCTTT
j_call: TRBJ1-1
clone_size: NA
v_call: TRBV12-5
d_call: TRBD1

cdr3_aa: CAWRQGSIEKLFF
cdr3_nt: TGTGCCTGGAGACAGGGTTCGATCGAAAAACTGTTTTTT
j_call: TRBJ1-4
clone_size: NA
v_call: TRBV30
d_call: NA

cdr3_aa: CASSFVEGYTF
cdr3_nt: TGTGCCAGCAGCTTCGTAGAGGGCTACACCTTC
j_call: TRBJ1-2
clone_size: few
v_call: TRBV5-6
d_call: NA